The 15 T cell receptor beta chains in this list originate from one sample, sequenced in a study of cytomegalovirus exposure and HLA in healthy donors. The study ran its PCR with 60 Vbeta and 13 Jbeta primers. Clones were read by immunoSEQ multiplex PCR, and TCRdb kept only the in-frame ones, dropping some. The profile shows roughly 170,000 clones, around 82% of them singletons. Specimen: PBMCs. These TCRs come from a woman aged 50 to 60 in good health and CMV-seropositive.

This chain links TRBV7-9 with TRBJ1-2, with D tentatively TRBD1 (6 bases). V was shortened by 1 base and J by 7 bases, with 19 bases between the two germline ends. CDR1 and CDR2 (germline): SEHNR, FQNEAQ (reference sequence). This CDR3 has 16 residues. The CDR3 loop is CASSLGTASGMGGYTF. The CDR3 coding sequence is TGTGCCAGCAGCTTAGGGACAGCGTCAGGGATGGGTGGCTACACCTTC.

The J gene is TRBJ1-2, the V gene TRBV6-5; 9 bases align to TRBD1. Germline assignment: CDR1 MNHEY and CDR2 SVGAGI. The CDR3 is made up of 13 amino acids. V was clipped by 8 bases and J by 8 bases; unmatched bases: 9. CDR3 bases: TGTGCCAGCTTGGGGGGGACAGGGAGCGGCTACACCTTC. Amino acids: CASLGGTGSGYTF.

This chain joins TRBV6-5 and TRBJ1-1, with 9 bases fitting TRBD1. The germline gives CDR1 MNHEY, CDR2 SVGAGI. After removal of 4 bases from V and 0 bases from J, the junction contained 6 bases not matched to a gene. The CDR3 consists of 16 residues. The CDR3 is CASSFGGQGMNTEAFF. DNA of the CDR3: TGTGCCAGCAGTTTCGGGGGACAGGGAATGAACACTGAAGCTTTCTTT.

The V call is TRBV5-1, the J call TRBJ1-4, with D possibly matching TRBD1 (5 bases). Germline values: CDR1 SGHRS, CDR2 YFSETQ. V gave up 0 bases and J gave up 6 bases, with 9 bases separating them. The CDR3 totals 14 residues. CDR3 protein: CASSLEGIHEKLFF. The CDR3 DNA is TGCGCCAGCAGCTTGGAGGGGATTCATGAAAAACTGTTTTTT.

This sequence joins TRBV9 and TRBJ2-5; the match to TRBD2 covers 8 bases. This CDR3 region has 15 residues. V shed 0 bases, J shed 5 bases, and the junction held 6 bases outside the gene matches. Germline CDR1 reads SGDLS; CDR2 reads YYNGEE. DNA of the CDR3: TGTGCCAGCAGCGTAGAGGGACTAGAGGTGGAGACCCAGTACTTC. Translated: CASSVEGLEVETQYF.

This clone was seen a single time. This CDR3 is CASSLGLQPQHF. CDR3 in DNA: TGTGCCAGCAGCTTAGGCCTACAGCCCCAGCATTTT. V and J are TRBV7-9 and TRBJ1-5; D remains unclear. The CDR3 runs to 12 residues. The germline V and J ends were trimmed by 1 base and 7 bases, with 5 bases remaining between them. Germline V gives CDR1 SEHNR, CDR2 FQNEAQ (reference sequence).

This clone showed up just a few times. CDR3 amino acids: CASSLVWRGGQPQHF. CDR3 nucleotides: TGTGCCAGCAGTTTAGTATGGAGGGGGGGACAGCCCCAGCATTTT. V usage is TRBV27 and J usage is TRBJ1-5; tentative D call: TRBD1 (6 bases). V was trimmed by 2 bases and J by 7 bases, leaving 15 bases between them. The CDR3 extends over 15 amino acids. Germline V lookup: CDR1 MNHEY, CDR2 SMNVEV (reference sequence).

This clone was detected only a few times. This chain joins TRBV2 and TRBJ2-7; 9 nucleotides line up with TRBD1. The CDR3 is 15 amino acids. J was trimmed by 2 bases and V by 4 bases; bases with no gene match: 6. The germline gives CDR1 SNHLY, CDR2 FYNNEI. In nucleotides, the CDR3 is TGTGCCAGCAGTGTTATCAGGACAGGGGCCTACGAGCAGTACTTC. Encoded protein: CASSVIRTGAYEQYF. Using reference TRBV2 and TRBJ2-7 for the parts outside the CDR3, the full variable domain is EPEVTQTPSHQVTQMGQEVILRCVPISNHLYFYWYRQILGQKVEFLVSFYNNEISEKSEIFDDQFSVERPDGSNFTLKIRSTKLEDSAMYFCASSVIRTGAYEQYFGPGTRLTVT.

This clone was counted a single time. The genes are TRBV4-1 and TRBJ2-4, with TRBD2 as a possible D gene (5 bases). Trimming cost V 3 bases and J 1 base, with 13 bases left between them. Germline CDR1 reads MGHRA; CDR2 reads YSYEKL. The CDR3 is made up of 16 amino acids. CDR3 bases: TGCGCCAGCAGCCATATTACTCGCGGGGCCAAAAACATTCAGTACTTC. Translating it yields CASSHITRGAKNIQYF.

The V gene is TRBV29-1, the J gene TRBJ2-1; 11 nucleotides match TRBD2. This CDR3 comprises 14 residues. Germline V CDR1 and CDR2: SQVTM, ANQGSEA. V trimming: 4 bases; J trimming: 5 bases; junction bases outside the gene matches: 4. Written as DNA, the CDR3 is TGCAGCGTTGCTAGCGGGGGGTTCGACAATGAGCAGTTCTTC. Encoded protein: CSVASGGFDNEQFF.

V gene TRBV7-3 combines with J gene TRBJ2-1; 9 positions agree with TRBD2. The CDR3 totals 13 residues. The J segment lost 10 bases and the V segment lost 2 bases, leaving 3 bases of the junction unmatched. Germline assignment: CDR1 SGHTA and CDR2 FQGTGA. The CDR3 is CASSLQLAGEQFF. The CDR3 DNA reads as TGTGCCAGCAGCTTACAGCTAGCGGGGGAGCAGTTCTTC.

Written as DNA, the CDR3 is TGTGCCAGCAGCTTGGCGGGAGGCTTCGAGCAGTACTTC. It encodes CASSLAGGFEQYF. The genes are TRBV5-4 and TRBJ2-7; 7 nucleotides align to TRBD2. Germline-derived CDR1 and CDR2 are SGHNT and YYREEE (reference sequence). V lost 0 bases, J lost 6 bases, and 3 bases stayed unmatched. There are 13 residues in the CDR3.

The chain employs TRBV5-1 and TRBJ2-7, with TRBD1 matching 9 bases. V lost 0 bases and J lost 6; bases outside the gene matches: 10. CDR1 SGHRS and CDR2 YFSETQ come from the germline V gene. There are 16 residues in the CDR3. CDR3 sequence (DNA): TGCGCCAGCAGCTTGGCCGGGACAGGGACATCTTCCGAGCAGTACTTC. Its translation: CASSLAGTGTSSEQYF.

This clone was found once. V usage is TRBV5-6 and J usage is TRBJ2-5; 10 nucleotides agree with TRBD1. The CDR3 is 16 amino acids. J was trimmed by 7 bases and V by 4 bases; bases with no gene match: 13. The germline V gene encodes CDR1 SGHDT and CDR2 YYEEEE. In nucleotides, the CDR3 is TGTGCCAGCAGCCCGGACAGGGGGGTACCCAGAGTGACCCAGTACTTC. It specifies CASSPDRGVPRVTQYF.

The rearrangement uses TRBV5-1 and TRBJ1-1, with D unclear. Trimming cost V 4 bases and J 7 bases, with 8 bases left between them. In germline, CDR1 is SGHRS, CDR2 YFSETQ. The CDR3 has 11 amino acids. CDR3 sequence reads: CASSKGGEAFF. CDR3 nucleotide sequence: TGCGCCAGCAGCAAGGGAGGTGAAGCTTTCTTT. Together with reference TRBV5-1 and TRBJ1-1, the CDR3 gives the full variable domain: KAGVTQTPRYLIKTRGQQVTLSCSPISGHRSVSWYQQTPGQGLQFLFEYFSETQRNKGNFPGRFSGRQFSNSRSEMNVSTLELGDSALYLCASSKGGEAFFGQGTRLTVV.